The 26 T cell receptor beta chains presented below share a single source sample, sequenced in a study of shared clonotypes between healthy human individuals. Profiled with immunoSEQ multiplex PCR; TCRdb holds only in-frame clones, not every one. The sample has fewer than 1.8 million clones, about 98.5% seen once. Sample: naive CD4+ T cells sorted from blood. Stated subset: CD45RA+ positively selected. These receptor sequences come from a man aged 25-40 years in good health.

As regards this clone: Other DNA variants within this sample encode the same CDR3. The chain links TRBV5-1 to TRBJ2-5, with D unresolved. The CDR3 length is 14 residues. The V and J ends lost 2 bases and 2 bases respectively, with 10 bases between them. Germline-derived CDR1 and CDR2 are SGHRS and YFSETQ. CDR3 in amino acids: CASSFGGDQETQYF. CDR3 DNA sequence: TGCGCCAGCAGCTTTGGCGGAGATCAAGAGACCCAGTACTTC.

The chain has TRBV21-1 and TRBJ2-7. TRBV21-1 is recorded as a pseudogene. The CDR3 sequence is 15 residues long. CDR3 sequence: CASLGGGQGFYEQYF. The CDR3 nucleotides are TGTGCCAGCCTCGGGGGCGGGCAGGGGTTTTACGAGCAGTACTTC.

The V gene is TRBV21-1, the J gene TRBJ2-7. TRBV21-1 is flagged as a pseudogene. The CDR3 totals 23 residues. Here the CDR3 DNA reads TGTGCCAGCAGCAAAGGAGTTGTGGGGGTCGGGCCTCTTTTAATGGTTCGAGTGGACGAGCAGTACTTC. Its protein product is CASSKGVVGVGPLLMVRVDEQYF.

V and J are TRBV9 and TRBJ2-1; 8 bases line up with TRBD1. Germline-derived CDR1 and CDR2 are SGDLS and YYNGEE. The length of the CDR3 is 15 residues. J gave up 2 bases and V 5 bases, and 6 bases lay outside the gene matches. CDR3 amino acids: CASSMGGQAYNEQFF. In DNA, the CDR3 is TGTGCCAGCAGTATGGGGGGACAGGCCTACAATGAGCAGTTCTTC.

CDR3 region: CASSPPGWVDTEAFF. The CDR3 DNA follows: TGTGCCAGCTCACCCCCCGGCTGGGTGGACACTGAAGCTTTCTTT. The V call is TRBV18, the J call TRBJ1-1; D is unresolved. Germline V CDR1 and CDR2: KGHSH, LQKENI. The germline V and J ends were trimmed by 3 bases and 3 bases, with 14 bases remaining between them. CDR3 length equals 15 residues.

The chain links TRBV10-3 to TRBJ1-3; D uncertain. Germline loops: CDR1 ENHRY, CDR2 SYGVKD. Trimming removed 2 bases at V and 4 bases at J, with 9 bases between. The CDR3 covers 14 residues. This chain's CDR3 is CAISEPTWGNTIYF. The CDR3 nucleotides are TGTGCCATCAGTGAGCCAACTTGGGGAAACACCATATATTTT.

The V gene is TRBV11-2, the J gene TRBJ2-7; 10 bases match TRBD1. Per germline, CDR1 SGHAT and CDR2 FQNNGV. V dropped 7 bases and J dropped 4; count of bases not matched to a gene: 7. The CDR3 length is 14 residues. The CDR3, as DNA: TGTGCCAGCATAACTAGGGACAGGGGATACGAGCAGTACTTC. This codes for CASITRDRGYEQYF.

The chain combines TRBV10-3 with TRBJ2-3; tentatively, D is TRBD1 (5 bases). The CDR3 runs to 13 residues. Germline CDR1 is ENHRY and CDR2 is SYGVKD. V dropped 7 bases and J dropped 2 bases, with 10 bases sitting between them. CDR3 coding DNA: TGTGCCATCATGAAGGGGCACACAGATACGCAGTATTTT. This sequence encodes CAIMKGHTDTQYF.

This clone was recorded once. The rearrangement links TRBV7-2 to TRBJ2-1, with D possibly being TRBD2 (5 bases). With 3 bases removed from V and 2 bases from J, the gap between germline ends came to 20 bases. CDR3 size: 18 residues. Germline V gene sequence: CDR1 SGHTA, CDR2 FQGNSA. For the CDR3, the DNA is TGTGCCAGCAGCTTGTTTTCCGTGACCAGCGGACCCTACAATGAGCAGTTCTTC. Its protein is CASSLFSVTSGPYNEQFF.

This clone has a single count. V is TRBV14 and J is TRBJ2-1; D is uncertain. Trimming shortened V by 4 bases and J by 1 base, and 14 bases separated the two germline ends. The germline V gene has CDR1 SGHDN and CDR2 FVKESK. The CDR3 totals 16 residues. The CDR3 spells CASSLGARRSYNEQFF. The CDR3 region has the DNA TGTGCCAGCAGCCTCGGAGCCCGACGGTCCTACAATGAGCAGTTCTTC.

The V gene is TRBV19, the J gene TRBJ2-1, with D perhaps TRBD1 (6 bases). CDR1 is LNHDA and CDR2 is SQIVND in the germline V gene (reference sequence). Trimming shortened V by 7 bases and J by 0 bases, and 13 bases separated the two germline ends. This CDR3 has 15 residues. The CDR3 sequence is CASTNRGGSYNEQFF. The CDR3 DNA sequence: TGTGCCAGTACGAACCGAGGGGGCTCCTACAATGAGCAGTTCTTC.

This sequence joins TRBV2 and TRBJ1-2; 9 bases map to TRBD1. The CDR3 loop spans 14 amino acids. J gave up 5 bases and V 5 bases, and 6 bases lay outside the gene matches. CDR1 is SNHLY, CDR2 FYNNEI, per germline. Written as DNA, the CDR3 is TGTGCCAGCAGTTCGGACAGGGGCGGATATGGCTACACCTTC. Translating gives CASSSDRGGYGYTF.

The V and J genes are TRBV14 and TRBJ2-3; D unresolved. CDR3 size: 17 residues. Germline CDR1 SGHDN, CDR2 FVKESK. Trimming took 1 base from V and 3 from J, leaving 17 bases between them. In nucleotides, the CDR3 is TGTGCCAGCAGCCAAGCACCCCCCCTGGAACTAACAGATACGCAGTATTTT. It encodes CASSQAPPLELTDTQYF.

The chain uses TRBV28 and TRBJ1-5; no definite D call. V was cut by 5 bases and J by 3 bases, with 17 bases left in between. Per germline, CDR1 MDHEN and CDR2 SYDVKM. CDR3 size: 16 residues. The CDR3 loop reads CASSLIRLVDNQPQHF. As DNA, the CDR3 is TGTGCCAGCAGTCTCATCAGGCTGGTTGACAATCAGCCCCAGCATTTT.

This chain links TRBV19 with TRBJ2-7, with 7 nucleotides matching TRBD1. This CDR3 is 11 amino acids long. CDR1 and CDR2 (germline): LNHDA, SQIVND (reference sequence). V lost 9 bases, J lost 4 bases, and 3 bases stayed unmatched. CDR3 amino acids: CASRGFYEQYF. The CDR3 nucleotides are TGTGCCAGCAGGGGGTTTTACGAGCAGTACTTC.

This clone came up once. The chain joins TRBV6-5 to TRBJ1-5; D may be TRBD1 (6 bases). The CDR3 consists of 15 residues. V shed 6 bases and J shed 2 bases, with 14 bases lying between them. CDR1 is MNHEY and CDR2 is SVGAGI in the germline V gene. The CDR3 loop reads CASSPTGNRNQPQHF. CDR3 nucleotide sequence: TGTGCCAGCAGCCCCACAGGGAATCGCAATCAGCCCCAGCATTTT.

DNA for the CDR3: TGTGCCAGCAGCATCGCGACTGCCGGCTCCTACGAGCAGTACTTC. Its translation: CASSIATAGSYEQYF. The rearrangement uses TRBV5-4 and TRBJ2-7; no reliable D call. The CDR3 totals 15 residues. V was cut by 4 bases and J by 0 bases, with 14 bases left in between. Germline V gene sequence: CDR1 SGHNT, CDR2 YYREEE (reference sequence).

V is TRBV5-4 and J is TRBJ2-7, with 15 bases fitting TRBD2. CDR1 is SGHNT, CDR2 YYREEE, per germline (reference sequence). This CDR3 region has 14 residues. Trimming took 5 bases from V and 12 from J; bases not matched to a gene: 9. The DNA for the CDR3 is TGTGCCAGCAGTTCCGGGACTAGCGGGAGGACCCTGTACTTC. Its protein product is CASSSGTSGRTLYF.

V gene TRBV18 combines with J gene TRBJ2-7; weak D call: TRBD2 (6 bases). The length of the CDR3 is 14 residues. Trimming removed 0 bases from V and 3 bases from J, with 9 bases in between. Germline V CDR1 and CDR2: KGHSH, LQKENI. As DNA, the CDR3 is TGTGCCAGCTCACCACCGGAGGGAGTCTACGAGCAGTACTTC. Translated: CASSPPEGVYEQYF.

The chain uses TRBV5-1 and TRBJ1-3; no reliable D call. The germline CDR1 and CDR2 sequences are SGHRS and YFSETQ. This CDR3 comprises 15 residues. V lost 0 bases and J lost 4, with 11 bases in between. The DNA for the CDR3 is TGCGCCAGCAGCTTGGAAGGCGTGAAAGGAAACACCATATATTTT. Amino acid sequence: CASSLEGVKGNTIYF.

This clone was recorded once. The V gene is TRBV27, the J gene TRBJ2-5, with 11 bases that match TRBD1. This CDR3 has 16 residues. The V gene's germline CDR1 is MNHEY and CDR2 SMNVEV (reference sequence). Trimming at V came to 4 bases and at J to 5 bases, leaving 9 bases not matched to a gene. CDR3 loop: CASSSTGQGALETQYF. CDR3 nucleotides: TGTGCCAGCAGTTCAACCGGACAGGGGGCGTTGGAGACCCAGTACTTC.

This sequence joins TRBV4-2 and TRBJ2-3; the match to TRBD2 covers 11 bases. After removal of 0 bases from V and 4 bases from J, the junction contained 6 bases not matched to a gene. The CDR3 totals 17 residues. The germline V gene encodes CDR1 LGHNA and CDR2 YNFKEQ. This CDR3 reads CASSQDRLAGTPDTQYF. In DNA, the CDR3 is TGTGCCAGCAGCCAAGATCGACTAGCGGGAACTCCAGATACGCAGTATTTT.

This rearrangement joins TRBV4-3 to TRBJ2-1, with 8 bases identical to TRBD2. The germline CDR1 and CDR2 sequences are LGHNA and YSLEER. There are 18 residues in the CDR3. V lost 1 base, J lost 6 bases, and 14 bases stayed unmatched. Here the CDR3 reads CASSQGLAGRRGGNEQFF. The DNA for the CDR3 is TGCGCCAGCAGCCAAGGGCTAGCGGGTCGCCGGGGTGGCAATGAGCAGTTCTTC.

The V and J genes are TRBV5-6 and TRBJ1-1; 9 nucleotides match TRBD1. This CDR3 region has 15 residues. Trimming at V came to 4 bases and at J to 7 bases, leaving 11 bases not matched to a gene. Germline V gives CDR1 SGHDT, CDR2 YYEEEE. The CDR3 region has the DNA TGTGCCAGCAGCGTACCGGGACAGGGAATGTTTGAAGCTTTCTTT. The encoded protein is CASSVPGQGMFEAFF.

This chain uses TRBV7-9 with TRBJ1-5; D ambiguous. Trimming took 5 bases from V and 4 from J, leaving 6 bases between them. Germline V gene lookup returns CDR1 SEHNR and CDR2 FQNEAQ (reference sequence). This CDR3 contains 12 residues. The CDR3 nucleotides read TGTGCCAGCAGCGCCACGAATCAGCCCCAGCATTTT. Its protein is CASSATNQPQHF.

V is TRBV23-1 and J is TRBJ2-1; 8 bases match TRBD2. TRBV23-1 has ORF status, its function being uncertain. V lost 8 bases to trimming and J lost 5 bases; unmatched junction nucleotides: 8. The CDR3 sequence is 14 residues long. The CDR3: CASRRLAPNNEQFF. Here the CDR3 DNA reads TGCGCCAGCCGTCGACTAGCGCCTAACAATGAGCAGTTCTTC.